A single sample is the source of the 32 T cell receptor beta chains below, sequenced in a study of cytomegalovirus exposure and HLA in healthy donors. The study ran its PCR with 60 Vbeta and 13 Jbeta primers. This table comes from immunoSEQ multiplex PCR, and its TCRdb copy is limited to in-frame clones, with some not included. Among some 150,000 clones listed, around 79% were seen once. The sequencing sample was made of PBMCs. The receptors were sampled from a male donor in good health and CMV-seronegative.

The chain couples TRBV4-2 to TRBJ2-7, with TRBD2 identical over 13 bases. Germline V lookup: CDR1 LGHNA, CDR2 YNFKEQ. V lost 1 base and J lost 5; bases outside the gene matches: 5. This CDR3 has 16 amino acids. The CDR3 DNA sequence: TGTGCCAGCAGCCAAGCCGGGACTAGCGGGATCCACGAGCAGTACTTC. It codes for CASSQAGTSGIHEQYF.

This chain uses TRBV7-6 with TRBJ2-7; the D gene is possibly TRBD1 (6 bases). The CDR3 contains 16 residues. The V end was cut by 5 bases, the J end by 1 base, with 18 bases between. Germline CDR1 SGHVS, CDR2 FNYEAQ. The CDR3 reads CASSLTWGLGSYEQYF. The CDR3 DNA reads TGTGCCAGCAGCCTCACCTGGGGGCTCGGGTCCTACGAGCAGTACTTC.

The V gene is TRBV7-6, the J gene TRBJ1-6; D is unclear. The CDR3 contains 18 residues. Trimming removed 4 bases at V and 9 bases at J, with 25 bases between. The germline CDR1 and CDR2 sequences are SGHVS and FNYEAQ. CDR3 bases: TGTGCCAGCAGCTCCTCCGGTGGGTCCCAGGCTGGTCTTTCACCCCTCCACTTT. It yields the protein CASSSSGGSQAGLSPLHF.

This clone occurred once. The DNA for the CDR3 is TGTGCCAGCAGCTTGGCAGGACCGTCGGGGAGAAACACCATATATTTT. Amino acid sequence: CASSLAGPSGRNTIYF. The chain carries TRBV5-6 and TRBJ1-3; unclear D gene. V dropped 0 bases and J dropped 5 bases, with 15 bases sitting between them. CDR3 length equals 16 residues. Germline CDR1 reads SGHDT; CDR2 reads YYEEEE.

A few counts support this clone. This CDR3 is also generated by other DNA sequences in the sample. The CDR3 spells CASGSGGGETQYF. CDR3 sequence (DNA): TGTGCCAGCGGGTCGGGGGGAGGGGAGACCCAGTACTTC. The chain links TRBV27 to TRBJ2-5, with 7 nucleotides matching TRBD2. Trimming at V came to 8 bases and at J to 5 bases, leaving 8 bases not matched to a gene. This CDR3 is built from 13 residues. Germline loops: CDR1 MNHEY, CDR2 SMNVEV (reference sequence).

This clone was seen a single time. The chain links TRBV7-9 to TRBJ1-4; TRBD1 is a possible D gene (6 bases). CDR3 length: 16 residues. Germline V lookup: CDR1 SEHNR, CDR2 FQNEAQ (reference sequence). Trimming stripped 1 base from V and 0 bases from J, with 9 bases between. CDR3 nucleotides: TGTGCCAGCAGCTTAGGACAGGCTGCAACTAATGAAAAACTGTTTTTT. It yields the protein CASSLGQAATNEKLFF. Based on the CDR3 plus reference TRBV7-9 and TRBJ1-4, the full variable domain is DTGVSQNPRHKITKRGQNVTFRCDPISEHNRLYWYRQTLGQGPEFLTYFQNEAQLEKSRLLSDRFSAERPKGSFSTLEIQRTEQGDSAMYLCASSLGQAATNEKLFFGSGTQLSVL.

The table lists this clone with a count of one. J is TRBJ1-1 and V is TRBV7-2, with TRBD1 identical over 11 bases. V gave up 2 bases and J gave up 1 base; unmatched junction bases: 6. In germline, CDR1 is SGHTA, CDR2 FQGNSA. The CDR3 is 17 residues long. CDR3 sequence (DNA): TGTGCCAGCAGCTTACCTGGGACAGGGGGGTCGAACACTGAAGCTTTCTTT. Protein sequence: CASSLPGTGGSNTEAFF.

This chain joins TRBV6-5 and TRBJ1-2, with TRBD1 matching over 9 bases. The CDR3 loop spans 11 amino acids. Per the germline V gene, CDR1 is MNHEY and CDR2 is SVGAGI. With 10 bases clipped from V and 8 bases from J, the junction kept 5 bases outside the gene matches. The CDR3 spells CATGQGSGYTF. The CDR3 DNA reads TGTGCCACGGGACAGGGCTCGGGCTACACCTTC.

The rearrangement uses TRBV2 and TRBJ1-1; unclear D gene. This CDR3 is built from 10 residues. The V and J ends lost 9 bases and 4 bases respectively, with 6 bases between them. Per the germline V gene, CDR1 is SNHLY and CDR2 is FYNNEI. As DNA, the CDR3 is TGTGCCAGTGCCGGCACTGAAGCTTTCTTT. Encoded protein: CASAGTEAFF.

Regarding this clone: One end of the junction fails to match germline, which may point to a read error. The chain combines TRBV7-9 with TRBJ2-3, with TRBD2 as a possible D gene (6 bases). The V gene's germline CDR1 is SEHNR and CDR2 FQNEAQ (reference sequence). The CDR3 is 14 amino acids. This CDR3 reads CSSSLPGEWDTQYF. CDR3 nucleotides: TGTTCCAGCAGCCTCCCGGGGGAGTGGGATACGCAGTATTTT.

V and J are TRBV27 and TRBJ1-1; tentatively, D is TRBD1 (6 bases). This CDR3 spans 16 amino acids. Germline lookup yields CDR1 MNHEY and CDR2 SMNVEV (reference sequence). The germline V and J ends were trimmed by 4 bases and 3 bases, with 18 bases remaining between them. CDR3 sequence reads: CASSYRSDRLDTEAFF. The CDR3 coding sequence is TGTGCCAGCAGTTACCGATCCGACAGGCTGGACACTGAAGCTTTCTTT.

This clone was seen more than once but under ten times. The genes are TRBV5-6 and TRBJ1-6; D is undetermined. Trimming cost V 6 bases and J 5 bases, with 12 bases left between them. This CDR3 has 14 residues. From germline, CDR1 is SGHDT and CDR2 YYEEEE. CDR3 nucleotides: TGTGCCAGCATCAACAGACTAAATAATTCACCCCTCCACTTT. Its protein is CASINRLNNSPLHF. The full variable domain, rest sourced from reference TRBV5-6 and TRBJ1-6, is DAGVTQSPTHLIKTRGQQVTLRCSPKSGHDTVSWYQQALGQGPQFIFQYYEEEERQRGNFPDRFSGHQFPNYSSELNVNALLLGDSALYLCASINRLNNSPLHFGNGTRLTVT.

The chain uses TRBV7-6 and TRBJ1-5, with 7 positions matching TRBD1. Per germline, CDR1 SGHVS and CDR2 FNYEAQ. This CDR3 contains 19 residues. The V gene end was trimmed by 0 bases and the J gene end by 3 bases; junction bases not matched to a gene: 14. CDR3 sequence reads: CASSLAEETGKDTNQPQHF. The DNA for the CDR3 is TGTGCCAGCAGCTTAGCGGAGGAGACAGGGAAGGACACCAATCAGCCCCAGCATTTT.

This clone was seen only once. This rearrangement joins TRBV25-1 to TRBJ2-6; 8 bases map to TRBD2. Germline V gives CDR1 MGHDK, CDR2 SYGVNS. This CDR3 region has 16 residues. With V trimmed by 3 bases and J by 4 bases, 5 bases remained unmatched. DNA for the CDR3: TGTGCCAGCAGTGACCCGGGGGGGGCCGGGGCCAACGTCCTGACTTTC. This sequence encodes CASSDPGGAGANVLTF.

This chain joins TRBV30 and TRBJ2-5; 7 nucleotides agree with TRBD1. TRBJ2-7 matches the DNA end more closely, so the J call is doubtful. Germline CDR1 GTSNPN, CDR2 SVGIG (reference sequence). The CDR3 covers 13 residues. The CDR3 DNA sequence: TGTGCCTGGAGCCCGGGACAGAAATACGAGCAGTACTTC. Translating gives CAWSPGQKYEQYF.

The rearrangement joins TRBV9 to TRBJ1-3; D gene ambiguous. The CDR3 totals 15 residues. Germline V gene sequence: CDR1 SGDLS, CDR2 YYNGEE. V lost 3 bases and J 0 bases, leaving 10 bases between the germline ends. The CDR3, as DNA: TGTGCCAGCAGCGCAAACGACTTCTCTGGAAACACCATATATTTT. Protein product: CASSANDFSGNTIYF.

Turning to this clone: Compared with germline, one end of the junction differs, possibly owing to a read error. V gene TRBV7-9 combines with J gene TRBJ2-7; 8 bases map to TRBD1. From germline, CDR1 is SEHNR and CDR2 FQNEAQ (reference sequence). This CDR3 region has 13 residues. Here the CDR3 DNA reads TGTTCCAGCAGCTTACAGGGGGCCTACGAGCAGTACTTC. Protein product: CSSSLQGAYEQYF.

This chain connects TRBV18 to TRBJ1-2; TRBD1 might be the D (5 bases). Trimming shortened V by 6 bases and J by 7 bases, and 18 bases separated the two germline ends. Germline V gene sequence: CDR1 KGHSH, CDR2 LQKENI. This CDR3 has 14 residues. The CDR3 nucleotides read TGTGCCAGCTCCCAAGATCGGGGGTACGGTGGCTACACCTTC. It codes for CASSQDRGYGGYTF.

The rearrangement links TRBV9 to TRBJ1-1; unclear D gene. V lost 0 bases, J lost 0 bases, and 9 bases lay in between. CDR1 and CDR2 (germline): SGDLS, YYNGEE. This CDR3 is 15 amino acids long. The CDR3 DNA sequence: TGTGCCAGCAGCGTAGCGGTTAGCATGAACACTGAAGCTTTCTTT. This codes for CASSVAVSMNTEAFF.

This clone was detected only once. The V call is TRBV2, the J call TRBJ1-6, with 9 bases identical to TRBD1. Germline V CDR1 and CDR2: SNHLY, FYNNEI. V shed 6 bases and J 6 bases; nucleotides not matched to a gene: 12. CDR3 length equals 17 residues. Here the CDR3 reads CASRGDRVARSNSPLHF. For the CDR3, the DNA is TGTGCCAGCAGGGGGGACAGGGTGGCTCGGAGTAATTCACCCCTCCACTTT.

This clone was seen just once. This chain links TRBV30 with TRBJ2-7; 9 nucleotides align to TRBD1. The V gene's germline CDR1 is GTSNPN and CDR2 SVGIG (reference sequence). V trimming: 2 bases; J trimming: 11 bases; junction bases outside the gene matches: 4. There are 11 residues in the CDR3. The CDR3 coding sequence is TGTGCCTGGAGTTGGACAGGGGAAAAGTACTTC. It codes for CAWSWTGEKYF.

The chain links TRBV6-5 to TRBJ1-3; D remains ambiguous. The CDR3 contains 13 residues. Per germline, CDR1 MNHEY and CDR2 SVGAGI. The V end lost 7 bases, the J end lost 0 bases, and 7 bases lay between the germline ends. For the CDR3, the DNA is TGTGCCAGCAAACGGAGCTCTGGAAACACCATATATTTT. Translated, it gives CASKRSSGNTIYF.

This chain uses TRBV5-4 with TRBJ2-5, with 10 bases identical to TRBD2. Germline V CDR1 and CDR2: SGHNT, YYREEE (reference sequence). The J segment lost 2 bases and the V segment lost 4 bases, leaving 8 bases of the junction unmatched. The CDR3 runs 16 residues. The CDR3 here is CASSPSSGGWQETQYF. The CDR3 nucleotides read TGTGCCAGCAGCCCGTCTAGCGGGGGTTGGCAAGAGACCCAGTACTTC.

This clone was counted between two and nine times. The J gene is TRBJ1-4, the V gene TRBV5-1; 7 bases are shared with TRBD1. This CDR3 spans 14 amino acids. The V gene end was trimmed by 4 bases and the J gene end by 3 bases; junction bases not matched to a gene: 3. From germline, CDR1 is SGHRS and CDR2 YFSETQ. CDR3 DNA: TGCGCCAGCAGCGTAGACAGGGCTAATGAAAAACTGTTTTTT. As protein: CASSVDRANEKLFF.

This chain connects TRBV30 to TRBJ2-7; 7 nucleotides align to TRBD1. J lost 1 base, V lost 1 base, and 1 base had no gene match. From germline, CDR1 is GTSNPN and CDR2 SVGIG (reference sequence). The CDR3 runs 13 residues. CDR3 sequence (DNA): TGTGCCTGGAGTGGGGGACAGTCCTACGAGCAGTACTTC. Its protein product is CAWSGGQSYEQYF.

This chain uses TRBV25-1 with TRBJ2-7, with 8 bases fitting TRBD1. The CDR3 extends over 13 amino acids. The V and J ends lost 6 bases and 5 bases, in that order; junction bases with no gene match: 6. Germline V CDR1 and CDR2: MGHDK, SYGVNS. The CDR3 coding sequence is TGTGCCAGCAGGAGGACAGGGCTAAACGAGCAGTACTTC. Its translation: CASRRTGLNEQYF.

The genes are TRBV4-2 and TRBJ2-3; 10 nucleotides match TRBD2. The CDR3 runs to 20 residues. The V gene's germline CDR1 is LGHNA and CDR2 YNFKEQ. Unmatched junction bases numbered 15, after V lost 0 bases and J lost 3 bases. The CDR3, as DNA: TGTGCCAGCAGCCAAGATCGGACGCGACTAGCGGGTGGGTGGACAGATACGCAGTATTTT. It codes for CASSQDRTRLAGGWTDTQYF.

The J gene is TRBJ1-1, the V gene TRBV7-3, with 10 bases matching TRBD1. Germline values: CDR1 SGHTA, CDR2 FQGTGA. The junction had 10 bases not matched to a gene; V was cut back by 5 bases and J by 10 bases. This CDR3 is 14 amino acids long. The CDR3: CASSPIGTGEGAFF. CDR3 nucleotides: TGTGCCAGCAGCCCCATCGGGACAGGGGAGGGAGCTTTCTTT. Based on the CDR3 plus reference TRBV7-3 and TRBJ1-1, the full variable domain is GAGVSQTPSNKVTEKGKYVELRCDPISGHTALYWYRQSLGQGPEFLIYFQGTGAADDSGLPNDRFFAVRPEGSVSTLKIQRTERGDSAVYLCASSPIGTGEGAFFGQGTRLTVV.

The chain uses TRBV5-6 and TRBJ1-1; TRBD1 might be the D (6 bases). CDR1 is SGHDT, CDR2 YYEEEE, per germline. Trimming cost V 3 bases and J 1 base, with 13 bases left between them. The CDR3 has 15 residues. The CDR3: CASSYWGRGNTEAFF. CDR3 bases: TGTGCCAGCAGCTACTGGGGGCGCGGGAACACTGAAGCTTTCTTT. Full variable domain (missing parts from reference TRBV5-6 and TRBJ1-1): DAGVTQSPTHLIKTRGQQVTLRCSPKSGHDTVSWYQQALGQGPQFIFQYYEEEERQRGNFPDRFSGHQFPNYSSELNVNALLLGDSALYLCASSYWGRGNTEAFFGQGTRLTVV.

With respect to this clone: At one end the junction does not follow the germline gene, possibly because of a read error. The CDR3 sequence is CSSRRDRVPTGELFF. DNA of the CDR3: TGTTCCAGCAGACGGGACAGGGTCCCCACCGGGGAGCTGTTTTTT. The V call is TRBV6-5, the J call TRBJ2-2; TRBD1 aligns across 9 bases. This CDR3 comprises 15 residues. CDR1 is MNHEY, CDR2 SVGAGI, per germline.

The genes are TRBV28 and TRBJ2-7; possibly TRBD2 for D (6 bases). Germline CDR1 and CDR2: MDHEN and SYDVKM. The CDR3 is 15 amino acids. Trimming stripped 4 bases from V and 1 base from J, with 14 bases between. The CDR3 is CASSSPREWSYEQYF. Here the CDR3 DNA reads TGTGCCAGCAGTTCCCCACGGGAGTGGTCCTACGAGCAGTACTTC.

V and J are TRBV18 and TRBJ2-1; 8 bases map to TRBD1. Germline assignment: CDR1 KGHSH and CDR2 LQKENI. The CDR3 is made up of 14 amino acids. V was pared by 3 bases and J by 5 bases, with 3 bases of the junction left unmatched. CDR3 bases: TGTGCCAGCTCACCCCTGACAGGGGACAATGAGCAGTTCTTC. It specifies CASSPLTGDNEQFF. The complete variable domain, with remaining parts taken from reference TRBV18 and TRBJ2-1, reads NAGVMQNPRHLVRRRGQEARLRCSPMKGHSHVYWYRQLPEEGLKFMVYLQKENIIDESGMPKERFSAEFPKEGPSILRIQQVVRGDSAAYFCASSPLTGDNEQFFGPGTRLTVL.